This paragraph covers one T cell receptor (beta chain) sequence. The data derive from a study of T cells expressing NK-cell markers. One entry per CDR3 protein, without DNA, is what TCRdb gives after re-calling the 5' RACE reads. This sample lists approximately 550,000 distinct CDR3 sequences; its ten largest clones have 3% to 4.5%. This clonotype originated in a man aged 18 to 29 in good health. Sequencing was done on a sample of blood T cells: a sorted CD56 or NKG2C T cell subset, CD4+ or CD8+ T cells, or bulk PBMC T cells (not recorded which).

This chain's CDR3 is CASSDDSSEFF. The chain links TRBV6-1 to TRBJ2-1; lacking DNA, the TRBD1 call made by TCRdb goes unchecked. The length of the CDR3 is 11 residues. Per germline, CDR1 MNHNS and CDR2 SASEGT.